One sample yielded the 8 T cell receptor beta chains listed below, sequenced in a study of T-cell reconstitution after alpha-beta-depleted transplantation in children. Unique molecular identifiers were incorporated when the TCRbeta library was constructed. TCRdb redid the calling of the PCR reads with MiXCR, one entry per CDR3 protein. Found here are hundreds of thousands of distinct CDR3 sequences, 24% of them singletons; the top ten hold more than 4.5%. The sample consisted of PBMCs, mostly from graft donor cells, taken 360 days after TCRalphabeta/CD19-depleted stem cell transplant. The origin of the receptors is a female patient between 2 and 10 years old who had a stem cell transplant for congenital amegakaryocytic thrombocytopenia, so the T cells may come from the graft donor.

This clonotype appeared many times. The V call is TRBV12-3 or TRBV12-4, the J call TRBJ2-1; D possibly corresponds to TRBD2 (6 bases). The CDR3 contains 15 residues. The germline V and J ends were trimmed by 5 bases and 7 bases, with 18 bases remaining between them. The CDR3: CASSPIRELGNEQFF. The CDR3 DNA reads TGTGCCAGCAGTCCCATTCGGGAGTTGGGGAATGAGCAGTTCTTC.

This clonotype occurred a few times. The rearrangement joins TRBV5-1 to TRBJ2-7; no definite D call. The V gene's germline CDR1 is SGHRS and CDR2 YFSETQ. This CDR3 comprises 13 residues. Trimming removed 2 bases from V and 5 bases from J, with 11 bases in between. The CDR3 loop reads CASSFPRIDEQYF. The CDR3 DNA reads TGCGCCAGCAGCTTCCCACGCATTGACGAGCAGTACTTC.

V gene TRBV7-2 combines with J gene TRBJ1-4; TRBD1 aligns across 7 bases. Germline V gene sequence: CDR1 SGHTA, CDR2 FQGNSA. The CDR3 length is 15 residues. The trim removed 5 bases at V and 7 bases at J, leaving 10 bases unmatched. Written as DNA, the CDR3 is TGTGCCAGCAGCCGACAGACAGGGACGGGTGAAAAACTGTTTTTT. Its protein is CASSRQTGTGEKLFF.

This clonotype was detected a few times. This sequence joins TRBV5-1 and TRBJ1-3; D is undetermined. The CDR3 is 17 amino acids. Germline CDR1 SGHRS, CDR2 YFSETQ. V dropped 1 base and J dropped 4 bases, with 18 bases sitting between them. This CDR3 is CASSLTAVTSGGNTIYF. DNA for the CDR3: TGCGCCAGCAGCTTGACGGCAGTAACTTCGGGAGGAAACACCATATATTTT.

This clonotype was picked up many times. This chain joins TRBV2 and TRBJ2-3; D might be TRBD1 (6 bases). The germline V gene encodes CDR1 SNHLY and CDR2 FYNNEI. V was cut by 6 bases and J by 0 bases, with 7 bases left in between. The CDR3 loop spans 13 amino acids. CDR3 residues: CASRDSSTDTQYF. In DNA, the CDR3 is TGTGCCAGCAGGGACAGCAGCACAGATACGCAGTATTTT.

The J gene is TRBJ2-3, the V gene TRBV7-2; TRBD2 matches 9 bases. This CDR3 has 16 residues. Germline trimming cut 5 bases from V and 3 bases from J; bases unmatched to any gene: 9. Germline CDR1 reads SGHTA; CDR2 reads FQGNSA. The CDR3 is CASSKTLAGLTDTQYF. CDR3 in DNA: TGTGCCAGCAGCAAGACCCTAGCGGGGTTGACAGATACGCAGTATTTT.

This chain uses TRBV5-1 with TRBJ2-5, with D possibly matching TRBD2 (5 bases). The CDR3 is 13 residues long. The germline V gene encodes CDR1 SGHRS and CDR2 YFSETQ. Trimming shortened V by 8 bases and J by 2 bases, and 13 bases separated the two germline ends. The CDR3 sequence: CASRVDYQETQYF. The CDR3 nucleotides are TGCGCCAGTCGTGTTGACTATCAAGAGACCCAGTACTTC. Full variable domain (missing parts from reference TRBV5-1 and TRBJ2-5): KAGVTQTPRYLIKTRGQQVTLSCSPISGHRSVSWYQQTPGQGLQFLFEYFSETQRNKGNFPGRFSGRQFSNSRSEMNVSTLELGDSALYLCASRVDYQETQYFGPGTRLLVL.

V gene TRBV11-2 combines with J gene TRBJ2-6; 8 bases fit TRBD1. Germline lookup yields CDR1 SGHAT and CDR2 FQNNGV. The CDR3 loop spans 19 amino acids. Losses at the gene ends were 1 base for V and 2 bases for J; bases not matched to a gene: 10. For the CDR3, the DNA is TGTGCCAGCAGCTTAGTCTACGGGACAGGTTTACCTGGGGCCAACGTCCTGACTTTC. Protein product: CASSLVYGTGLPGANVLTF.